Following are 28 T cell receptor beta chains from one sample sequenced in a study of CD8+ T cells in alopecia areata. Treatment noted: oral pan-JAK inhibitor, 5-10 mg twice daily. RNA, once extracted, was reverse transcribed into cDNA for use as the sequencing template. Profiling relied on immunoSEQ multiplex PCR, and the TCRdb table lists in-frame clones only, not all of them. The table lists around 99,000 clones, over 80% of them singletons. The sequences come from CD8+ T cells sorted from blood, collected at week 24, from a patient treated with tofacitinib. These receptors were obtained from a human donor with alopecia areata.

The V and J genes are TRBV4-3 and TRBJ2-7; 7 bases are shared with TRBD2. The V and J ends lost 0 bases and 3 bases, in that order; junction bases with no gene match: 2. This CDR3 is 14 amino acids long. Germline CDR1 is LGHNA and CDR2 is YSLEER. CDR3 protein: CASSQDASGYEQYF. CDR3 nucleotides: TGCGCCAGCAGCCAAGACGCTAGCGGCTACGAGCAGTACTTC.

CDR3 nucleotide sequence: TGTGCCAGCAGCGTATCGACAGGGGAATCCGAGCAGTACTTC. Encoded protein: CASSVSTGESEQYF. This chain joins TRBV9 and TRBJ2-7, with 8 bases matching TRBD1. With 1 base clipped from V and 6 bases from J, the junction kept 6 bases outside the gene matches. This CDR3 has 14 residues. Germline V gene sequence: CDR1 SGDLS, CDR2 YYNGEE.

The chain links TRBV6-5 to TRBJ1-5; D is uncertain. The CDR3 contains 15 residues. Germline V gene sequence: CDR1 MNHEY, CDR2 SVGAGI. The V end was cut by 6 bases, the J end by 2 bases, with 14 bases between. The CDR3 protein is CASSPMVLGNQPQHF. Written as DNA, the CDR3 is TGTGCCAGCAGCCCCATGGTGCTGGGCAATCAGCCCCAGCATTTT.

The V call is TRBV4-1, the J call TRBJ1-3, with TRBD1 matching over 7 bases. CDR3 length equals 15 residues. Germline loops: CDR1 MGHRA, CDR2 YSYEKL. The J segment lost 2 bases and the V segment lost 0 bases, leaving 1 base of the junction unmatched. CDR3 coding DNA: TGCGCCAGCAGCCAAGACCAGGGGGCTGGAAACACCATATATTTT. Protein: CASSQDQGAGNTIYF.

About this clone: Other DNA sequences in this sample translate to the same CDR3. The genes are TRBV7-9 and TRBJ1-1, with TRBD1 identical over 9 bases. Trimming cost V 3 bases and J 5 bases; bases outside gene matches: 4. The CDR3 length is 14 residues. Germline V gene data show CDR1 as SEHNR and CDR2 as FQNEAQ (reference sequence). The CDR3, as DNA: TGTGCCAGCAGCTTGGACAGGGGTGGGACTGAAGCTTTCTTT. Translation gives CASSLDRGGTEAFF.

V and J are TRBV4-1 and TRBJ2-4; TRBD1 matches 9 bases. CDR3 size: 15 residues. Trimming at V came to 3 bases and at J to 5 bases, leaving 5 bases not matched to a gene. The germline V gene encodes CDR1 MGHRA and CDR2 YSYEKL. The DNA for the CDR3 is TGCGCCAGCAGCCACCACAGGACAGGGGAAAACATTCAGTACTTC. It yields the protein CASSHHRTGENIQYF.

The V and J genes are TRBV10-3 and TRBJ2-7, with 7 bases aligning to TRBD2. The length of the CDR3 is 14 residues. Germline values: CDR1 ENHRY, CDR2 SYGVKD. V lost 4 bases, J lost 4 bases, and 7 bases stayed unmatched. Written as DNA, the CDR3 is TGTGCCATCAGTGGAGGACTAGAGGGGTACGAGCAGTACTTC. Amino acids: CAISGGLEGYEQYF.

The chain's CDR3 is CASSTGETYEQYF. CDR3 in DNA: TGCGCCAGCTCCACGGGGGAGACCTACGAGCAGTACTTC. The V call is TRBV5-1, the J call TRBJ2-7; D perhaps matches TRBD2 (6 bases). Trimming removed 7 bases from V and 2 bases from J, with 13 bases in between. Per germline, CDR1 SGHRS and CDR2 YFSETQ. The CDR3 is 13 residues long. The variable domain in full, with the rest retrieved from reference TRBV5-1 and TRBJ2-7, is KAGVTQTPRYLIKTRGQQVTLSCSPISGHRSVSWYQQTPGQGLQFLFEYFSETQRNKGNFPGRFSGRQFSNSRSEMNVSTLELGDSALYLCASSTGETYEQYFGPGTRLTVT.

V and J are TRBV7-8 and TRBJ2-1, with D possibly called TRBD1 or TRBD2 (5 bases each). This CDR3 spans 15 amino acids. Trimming took 3 bases from V and 4 from J, leaving 13 bases between them. Germline V CDR1 and CDR2: SGHVS, FQNEAQ. The DNA of the CDR3 is TGTGCCAGCAGCTTCCGGGACCTGGGGTACAATGAGCAGTTCTTC. Protein: CASSFRDLGYNEQFF.

The gene calls are TRBV10-3 and TRBJ2-3; the D gene is possibly TRBD2 (5 bases). Germline V gene lookup returns CDR1 ENHRY and CDR2 SYGVKD. This CDR3 is built from 13 residues. Between the trimmed V and J ends, which lost 4 bases and 2 bases, there was a span of 7 bases. This CDR3 reads CAISARDTDTQYF. The CDR3 DNA is TGTGCCATCAGTGCCCGGGACACAGATACGCAGTATTTT.

This clone appeared a few times. The rearrangement joins TRBV5-1 to TRBJ2-3; D uncertain. V was trimmed by 3 bases and J by 3 bases, leaving 2 bases between them. The CDR3 extends over 11 amino acids. Germline V gene lookup returns CDR1 SGHRS and CDR2 YFSETQ. Here the CDR3 DNA reads TGCGCCAGCAGCTGGACAGATACGCAGTATTTT. Translated: CASSWTDTQYF. The full variable domain, completed using reference TRBV5-1 and TRBJ2-3, is KAGVTQTPRYLIKTRGQQVTLSCSPISGHRSVSWYQQTPGQGLQFLFEYFSETQRNKGNFPGRFSGRQFSNSRSEMNVSTLELGDSALYLCASSWTDTQYFGPGTRLTVL.

Worth noting for this clone: This likely comes from a read error, as the CDR3 has no conserved phenylalanine or tryptophan at its end. The CDR3 sequence: CASSNRDSYTEAFL. In DNA, the CDR3 is TGTGCCAGCAGCAACCGGGACAGCTACACTGAAGCTTTCCTT. The rearrangement joins TRBV27 to TRBJ1-1, with 7 bases aligning to TRBD1. This CDR3 region has 14 residues. Germline loops: CDR1 MNHEY, CDR2 SMNVEV (reference sequence). Trimming cost V 6 bases and J 3 bases; bases outside gene matches: 7.

Written as DNA, the CDR3 is TGTGCCAGCAGCCAGAAAGGGGCGGGTCCAGACGAGCAGTACTTC. Amino acid sequence: CASSQKGAGPDEQYF. V usage is TRBV7-2 and J usage is TRBJ2-7, with D possibly called TRBD1 or TRBD2 (5 bases each). Germline V CDR1 and CDR2: SGHTA, FQGNSA. The CDR3 length is 15 residues. Trimming shortened V by 5 bases and J by 5 bases, and 19 bases separated the two germline ends.

This clone was counted a single time. The V call is TRBV4-3, the J call TRBJ1-4; no firm D call. The CDR3 has 15 amino acids. Trimming left V 0 bases short and J 5 bases short, with 10 bases between. The germline CDR1 and CDR2 sequences are LGHNA and YSLEER. The CDR3 coding sequence is TGCGCCAGCAGCCAAGAGTACGGCACAAATGAAAAACTGTTTTTT. Its translation is CASSQEYGTNEKLFF.

The genes are TRBV30 and TRBJ2-5; 7 positions match TRBD1. The J call is in doubt because the DNA end fits TRBJ2-7 better. This CDR3 spans 14 amino acids. Germline lookup yields CDR1 GTSNPN and CDR2 SVGIG (reference sequence). The CDR3 is CAWSSGTASYEQYF. The CDR3 DNA reads TGTGCCTGGAGTAGTGGGACAGCTTCCTACGAGCAGTACTTC.

For this clone: The CDR3 carries no conserved terminal phenylalanine or tryptophan, so it likely arises from a read error. The limits of the CDR3 on the DNA are not certain, so only TCRdb's listed CDR3 is given. This sequence joins TRBV21-1 and TRBJ1-2; TRBD1, the D gene given by the table, was not confirmed from the DNA. TRBV21-1 is a listed pseudogene. The CDR3 is 16 amino acids in total, end residues counted. The CDR3 loop reads CASSKEGPGLDRELSI.

The V and J genes are TRBV6-1 and TRBJ2-7, with D tentatively TRBD1 or TRBD2 (5 bases each). Germline V CDR1 and CDR2: MNHNS, SASEGT. The CDR3 sequence is 15 residues long. Trimming pared 2 bases from V and 2 bases from J, leaving 13 bases between. CDR3 nucleotides: TGTGCCAGCAGTGAATTCCCCGGGACGGCCTACGAGCAGTACTTC. Encoded protein: CASSEFPGTAYEQYF.

This chain's CDR3 is CASRPTGDPISGANVLTF. CDR3 coding DNA: TGTGCCAGCAGACCTACAGGGGACCCCATCTCTGGGGCCAACGTCCTGACTTTC. The rearrangement uses TRBV7-9 and TRBJ2-6, with 7 nucleotides matching TRBD1. The length of the CDR3 is 18 residues. V gave up 6 bases and J gave up 0 bases; unmatched junction bases: 11. From germline, CDR1 is SEHNR and CDR2 FQNEAQ (reference sequence).

This clone was seen a few times. CDR3 loop: CASSYFVRQRNQPQHF. The CDR3, as DNA: TGTGCCAGCAGTTACTTCGTGAGACAGCGCAATCAGCCCCAGCATTTT. The rearrangement uses TRBV6-5 and TRBJ1-5; possibly TRBD1 for D (5 bases). V gave up 1 base and J gave up 2 bases, with 12 bases separating them. The CDR3 spans 16 residues. Germline assignment: CDR1 MNHEY and CDR2 SVGAGI.

The chain combines TRBV27 with TRBJ2-7; TRBD1 matches 11 bases. The CDR3 is 14 residues long. V trimming: 6 bases; J trimming: 6 bases; junction bases outside the gene matches: 7. Germline CDR1 reads MNHEY; CDR2 reads SMNVEV (reference sequence). The CDR3, as DNA: TGTGCCAGCAGCCCCGGGACAGGGGGTAGCGAGCAGTACTTC. This encodes CASSPGTGGSEQYF.

The chain links TRBV9 to TRBJ2-5; no reliable D call. V was clipped by 0 bases and J by 5 bases, with 14 bases between them. Germline lookup yields CDR1 SGDLS and CDR2 YYNGEE. The CDR3 covers 15 residues. This CDR3 reads CASSVGNPSWETQYF. CDR3 nucleotides: TGTGCCAGCAGCGTAGGAAACCCCTCTTGGGAGACCCAGTACTTC.

The gene calls are TRBV23-1 and TRBJ2-2; 10 bases align to TRBD1. TRBV23-1 is identified as an open reading frame with a role that is uncertain. V lost 4 bases to trimming and J lost 4 bases; unmatched junction nucleotides: 15. The CDR3 spans 19 residues. CDR3 residues: CASSPYRDRGGLGTGELFF. The CDR3 DNA is TGCGCCAGCAGTCCGTACCGGGACAGGGGAGGTTTAGGCACCGGGGAGCTGTTTTTT.

This chain joins TRBV5-6 and TRBJ2-7, with 10 bases fitting TRBD1. Germline V gives CDR1 SGHDT, CDR2 YYEEEE. After removal of 4 bases from V and 3 bases from J, the junction contained 4 bases not matched to a gene. The CDR3 contains 14 residues. This CDR3 is CASSAGTGVYEQYF. The CDR3 coding sequence is TGTGCCAGCAGCGCCGGGACAGGGGTCTACGAGCAGTACTTC.

The chain employs TRBV2 and TRBJ2-5; TRBD2 matches 8 bases. V was pared by 1 base and J by 5 bases, with 9 bases of the junction left unmatched. This CDR3 is 16 amino acids long. Germline V gene sequence: CDR1 SNHLY, CDR2 FYNNEI. As DNA, the CDR3 is TGTGCCAGCAGTGAAGATTTTGGACTAGCTAGGGAGACCCAGTACTTC. This codes for CASSEDFGLARETQYF.

This chain connects TRBV5-6 to TRBJ2-1, with D perhaps matching TRBD1 or TRBD2 (5 bases each). Germline V gene lookup returns CDR1 SGHDT and CDR2 YYEEEE. CDR3 length: 16 amino acids. V lost 1 base and J 2 bases, leaving 13 bases between the germline ends. CDR3 nucleotides: TGTGCCAGCAGCTTGTCCGGGGCCGGGCCCTACAATGAGCAGTTCTTC. Protein: CASSLSGAGPYNEQFF.

The chain links TRBV5-4 to TRBJ1-5, with D perhaps TRBD1 (5 bases). Germline loops: CDR1 SGHNT, CDR2 YYREEE (reference sequence). V lost 5 bases and J 2 bases, leaving 11 bases between the germline ends. The length of the CDR3 is 14 residues. CDR3 region: CASRWGRRNQPQHF. The CDR3 region has the DNA TGTGCCAGCAGGTGGGGCAGGCGCAATCAGCCCCAGCATTTT.

The genes are TRBV29-1 and TRBJ1-2; D ambiguous. Per the germline V gene, CDR1 is SQVTM and CDR2 is ANQGSEA. The V end lost 5 bases, the J end lost 0 bases, and 10 bases lay between the germline ends. The length of the CDR3 is 13 residues. This CDR3 reads CSVQTGANYGYTF. In DNA, the CDR3 is TGCAGCGTTCAGACTGGGGCTAACTATGGCTACACCTTC.

The J gene is TRBJ1-2, the V gene TRBV13; 8 nucleotides agree with TRBD1. The V gene end was trimmed by 3 bases and the J gene end by 8 bases; junction bases not matched to a gene: 8. Germline V gene data show CDR1 as PRHDT and CDR2 as FYEKMQ (reference sequence). The CDR3 covers 14 residues. The DNA of the CDR3 is TGTGCCAGCAGCTTCGAGACAGGGGAGCTCGGCTACACCTTC. The encoded protein is CASSFETGELGYTF.